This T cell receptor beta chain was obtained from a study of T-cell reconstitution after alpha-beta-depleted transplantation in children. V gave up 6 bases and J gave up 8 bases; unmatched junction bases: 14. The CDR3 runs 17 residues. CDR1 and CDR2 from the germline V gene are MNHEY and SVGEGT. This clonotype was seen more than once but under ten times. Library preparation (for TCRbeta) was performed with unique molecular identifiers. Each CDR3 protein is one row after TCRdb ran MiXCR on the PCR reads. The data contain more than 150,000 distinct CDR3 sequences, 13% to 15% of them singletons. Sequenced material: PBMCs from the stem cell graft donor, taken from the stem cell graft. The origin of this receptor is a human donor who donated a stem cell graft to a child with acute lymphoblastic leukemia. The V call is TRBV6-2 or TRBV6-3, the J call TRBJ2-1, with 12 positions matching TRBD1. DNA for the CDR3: TGTGCCAGCAGCCGAAGGGGACAGGGGGCCCAAGGGGATGAGCAGTTCTTC. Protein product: CASSRRGQGAQGDEQFF.